These 32 T cell receptor beta chains were sequenced from one sample in a study of T-cell reconstitution after alpha-beta-depleted transplantation in children. Library preparation (for TCRbeta) was performed with unique molecular identifiers. TCRdb passed the PCR reads through MiXCR, listing each CDR3 protein once. The sample has approximately 520,000 distinct CDR3 sequences; around a third are singletons. Sequences were derived from PBMCs from the stem cell graft donor, sampled from the stem cell graft. These receptors all come from a human donor who donated a stem cell graft to a child with aplastic anemia.

This clonotype was counted only a few times. The chain is built from TRBV30 and TRBJ1-1; D uncertain. Germline CDR1 reads GTSNPN; CDR2 reads SVGIG (reference sequence). The V and J ends lost 4 bases and 4 bases respectively, with 10 bases between them. This CDR3 is built from 12 residues. In nucleotides, the CDR3 is TGTGCCTGGAAGATCAAGGGCACTGAAGCTTTCTTT. It specifies CAWKIKGTEAFF.

In its sample, this clonotype was seen a few times. This sequence joins TRBV5-5 and TRBJ2-1; either TRBD1 or TRBD2 may fit D (5 bases each). The CDR3 contains 15 residues. Germline V CDR1 and CDR2: SGHKS, YYEKEE (reference sequence). Trimming stripped 0 bases from V and 7 bases from J, with 14 bases between. Here the CDR3 reads CASSLVGSRENEQFF. For the CDR3, the DNA is TGTGCCAGCAGCTTGGTGGGTTCCAGGGAGAATGAGCAGTTCTTC.

The chain uses TRBV2 and TRBJ1-1; D call uncertain. This CDR3 contains 13 residues. The germline V gene encodes CDR1 SNHLY and CDR2 FYNNEI. V lost 7 bases, J lost 4 bases, and 13 bases lay in between. The CDR3 loop is CASNNLLGTEAFF. The CDR3 DNA follows: TGTGCCAGCAATAACCTATTGGGCACTGAAGCTTTCTTT.

The genes are TRBV10-3 and TRBJ1-1; D is unclear. Trimming pared 8 bases from V and 0 bases from J, leaving 10 bases between. CDR1 ENHRY and CDR2 SYGVKD come from the germline V gene. The CDR3 is 13 residues long. The CDR3 region is CAISGKVNTEAFF. Here the CDR3 DNA reads TGTGCCATCTCAGGCAAAGTGAACACTGAAGCTTTCTTT.

The gene calls are TRBV12-3 or TRBV12-4 and TRBJ2-5; tentative D call: TRBD1 (5 bases). V was trimmed by 8 bases and J by 5 bases, leaving 18 bases between them. The CDR3 is 14 amino acids. The CDR3 region has the DNA TGTGCCAGCCGTCAGGGCCCTACCCTGGAGACCCAGTACTTC. Translating gives CASRQGPTLETQYF.

The chain combines TRBV19 with TRBJ1-6; 9 bases line up with TRBD1. Trimming cost V 5 bases and J 9 bases; bases outside gene matches: 8. CDR1 LNHDA and CDR2 SQIVND come from the germline V gene (reference sequence). There are 15 residues in the CDR3. The DNA for the CDR3 is TGTGCCAGTAGTTCCACGGGACAGGGACGTTCACCCCTCCACTTT. Protein product: CASSSTGQGRSPLHF.

The rearrangement joins TRBV7-8 to TRBJ1-4; TRBD1 aligns across 9 bases. This CDR3 is built from 15 residues. With V trimmed by 5 bases and J by 8 bases, 9 bases remained unmatched. Germline lookup yields CDR1 SGHVS and CDR2 FQNEAQ. In nucleotides, the CDR3 is TGTGCCAGCAGCGCCGGGACAGGGTTTCGCGAAAAACTGTTTTTT. It yields the protein CASSAGTGFREKLFF.

This chain links TRBV27 with TRBJ2-2; 10 positions match TRBD2. CDR3 length: 17 amino acids. Germline lookup yields CDR1 MNHEY and CDR2 SMNVEV (reference sequence). The V and J ends lost 5 bases and 2 bases, in that order; junction bases with no gene match: 8. The CDR3 loop reads CASSPWTSGVNTGELFF. DNA for the CDR3: TGTGCCAGCAGTCCTTGGACTAGCGGCGTCAACACCGGGGAGCTGTTTTTT.

The sample holds a few counts of this clonotype. V gene TRBV29-1 combines with J gene TRBJ2-1, with D perhaps matching TRBD1 or TRBD2 (5 bases each). From germline, CDR1 is SQVTM and CDR2 ANQGSEA. Between the trimmed V and J ends, which lost 4 bases and 5 bases, there was a span of 12 bases. This CDR3 is built from 13 residues. CDR3 region: CSVVGRENNEQFF. CDR3 sequence (DNA): TGCAGCGTTGTGGGCAGGGAGAACAATGAGCAGTTCTTC.

V gene TRBV20-1 combines with J gene TRBJ1-2; D remains unclear. This CDR3 is built from 9 residues. The V end was cut by 3 bases, the J end by 4 bases, with 0 bases between. The germline V gene has CDR1 DFQATT and CDR2 SNEGSKA (reference sequence). CDR3 protein: CSASYGYTF. Here the CDR3 DNA reads TGCAGTGCTAGCTATGGCTACACCTTC.

This clonotype appeared a few times. The chain is built from TRBV10-3 and TRBJ2-3, with TRBD1 matching over 9 bases. With 3 bases clipped from V and 7 bases from J, the junction kept 8 bases outside the gene matches. Germline V gene sequence: CDR1 ENHRY, CDR2 SYGVKD. This CDR3 contains 15 residues. This chain's CDR3 is CAISDSGQGPNTQYF. The CDR3 nucleotides read TGTGCCATCAGTGATTCAGGACAGGGGCCTAATACGCAGTATTTT.

A few counts support this clonotype. V is TRBV20-1 and J is TRBJ2-5; 10 nucleotides match TRBD2. CDR3 length: 15 residues. Trimming cost V 5 bases and J 0 bases; bases outside gene matches: 6. The germline gives CDR1 DFQATT, CDR2 SNEGSKA (reference sequence). CDR3 region: CSAGGLADNQETQYF. The CDR3 DNA follows: TGCAGTGCTGGAGGACTAGCGGACAACCAAGAGACCCAGTACTTC.

The V call is TRBV20-1, the J call TRBJ2-7; 9 nucleotides line up with TRBD2. The CDR3 sequence is 16 residues long. V lost 1 base to trimming and J lost 6 bases; unmatched junction nucleotides: 13. CDR1 is DFQATT, CDR2 SNEGSKA, per germline (reference sequence). CDR3 in amino acids: CSARAVAGVRACEQYF. CDR3 DNA: TGCAGTGCTAGAGCGGTAGCGGGAGTTCGGGCGTGCGAGCAGTACTTC.

This clonotype appeared a few times. V usage is TRBV20-1 and J usage is TRBJ1-5; TRBD1 aligns across 7 bases. CDR1 is DFQATT, CDR2 SNEGSKA, per germline (reference sequence). The length of the CDR3 is 15 residues. The J segment lost 4 bases and the V segment lost 3 bases, leaving 9 bases of the junction unmatched. This chain's CDR3 is CSASGEQGVNQPQHF. CDR3 sequence (DNA): TGCAGTGCTAGCGGGGAGCAGGGGGTAAATCAGCCCCAGCATTTT.

In its sample, this clonotype was seen a few times. The rearrangement links TRBV6-1 to TRBJ1-4; 9 nucleotides line up with TRBD1. The V gene end was trimmed by 8 bases and the J gene end by 5 bases; junction bases not matched to a gene: 6. Germline CDR1 MNHNS, CDR2 SASEGT. This CDR3 is built from 14 residues. The CDR3 DNA reads as TGTGCCAGCGGAACAGGGGGCCGAAATGAAAAACTGTTTTTT. Translation gives CASGTGGRNEKLFF.

The rearrangement links TRBV19 to TRBJ2-1, with 10 bases lining up with TRBD2. The CDR3 runs 16 residues. V dropped 7 bases and J dropped 8; count of bases not matched to a gene: 14. The V gene's germline CDR1 is LNHDA and CDR2 SQIVND (reference sequence). The CDR3 nucleotides are TGTGCCAGTACCTTTCCTAGCGGGAGATGGGGTCATGAGCAGTTCTTC. Its translation: CASTFPSGRWGHEQFF.

The J gene is TRBJ2-3, the V gene TRBV15; a weak D match, TRBD1 (6 bases). This CDR3 is 14 amino acids long. Between the trimmed V and J ends, which lost 8 bases and 1 base, there was a span of 13 bases. CDR1 and CDR2 from the germline V gene are LNHNV and YYDKDF (reference sequence). CDR3 region: CATDLKGGTDTQYF. The DNA of the CDR3 is TGTGCCACCGACTTAAAGGGGGGCACAGATACGCAGTATTTT. The complete variable domain, with remaining parts taken from reference TRBV15 and TRBJ2-3, reads DAMVIQNPRYQVTQFGKPVTLSCSQTLNHNVMYWYQQKSSQAPKLLFHYYDKDFNNEADTPDNFQSRRPNTSFCFLDIRSPGLGDTAMYLCATDLKGGTDTQYFGPGTRLTVL.

The chain employs TRBV24-1 and TRBJ2-5, with a weak D call TRBD2 (6 bases). V dropped 5 bases and J dropped 5 bases, with 11 bases sitting between them. CDR3 length: 13 residues. Germline lookup yields CDR1 KGHDR and CDR2 SFDVKD. The chain's CDR3 is CATSVGSGETQYF. For the CDR3, the DNA is TGTGCCACCAGTGTCGGGAGCGGTGAGACCCAGTACTTC.

Regarding this clonotype: One junction end does not reproduce the germline sequence, and a read error may be involved. The chain is built from TRBV20-1 and TRBJ2-7, with TRBD2 matching 9 bases. CDR3 size: 15 residues. The germline CDR1 and CDR2 sequences are DFQATT and SNEGSKA (reference sequence). Written as DNA, the CDR3 is TGCTGTGCTAGAGGGATAGCGGGAGATTCCTACGAGCAGTACTTC. Its translation is CCARGIAGDSYEQYF.

This clonotype was counted only a few times. The rearrangement joins TRBV11-2 to TRBJ2-2, with D perhaps matching TRBD2 (6 bases). The germline V gene has CDR1 SGHAT and CDR2 FQNNGV. CDR3 length: 13 residues. Deletions cut 11 bases from V and 6 bases from J, with 16 bases between. Here the CDR3 reads CAGGVSVSGELFF. CDR3 in DNA: TGTGCCGGCGGGGTATCAGTCTCCGGGGAGCTGTTTTTT.

This clonotype was recorded a few times. The J gene is TRBJ2-5, the V gene TRBV5-1; TRBD2 agrees at 10 bases. This CDR3 contains 14 residues. J lost 4 bases, V lost 3 bases, and 3 bases had no gene match. Germline CDR1 reads SGHRS; CDR2 reads YFSETQ. CDR3 sequence (DNA): TGCGCCAGCAGCTGGGGACTAGCGAGAGAGACCCAGTACTTC. Translated: CASSWGLARETQYF.

Here the CDR3 reads CASSLALGAYEQYV. The CDR3 DNA sequence: TGCGCCAGCAGCTTGGCCCTAGGTGCCTACGAGCAGTACGTC. The chain employs TRBV5-1 and TRBJ2-7; D is unclear. The length of the CDR3 is 14 residues. Germline values: CDR1 SGHRS, CDR2 YFSETQ. The V end lost 0 bases, the J end lost 2 bases, and 9 bases lay between the germline ends.

The genes are TRBV6-2 or TRBV6-3 and TRBJ1-5; D call uncertain. CDR1 is MNHEY and CDR2 is SVGEGT in the germline V gene. Trimming took 7 bases from V and 7 from J, leaving 11 bases between them. This CDR3 is built from 12 residues. This CDR3 is CASKRERQPQHF. CDR3 bases: TGTGCCAGCAAGAGGGAGCGGCAGCCCCAGCATTTT.

This rearrangement joins TRBV9 to TRBJ2-1; 8 nucleotides align to TRBD2. Germline lookup yields CDR1 SGDLS and CDR2 YYNGEE. This CDR3 region has 18 residues. Losses at the gene ends were 4 bases for V and 6 bases for J; bases not matched to a gene: 18. CDR3 loop: CASSRSLAVHLLANEQFF. CDR3 in DNA: TGTGCCAGCAGCCGGTCACTAGCGGTTCACTTGCTAGCCAATGAGCAGTTCTTC.

This clonotype has a handful of counts. The chain joins TRBV12-3 or TRBV12-4 to TRBJ1-1; 8 bases match TRBD1. The trim removed 5 bases at V and 3 bases at J, leaving 8 bases unmatched. The length of the CDR3 is 15 residues. The CDR3 sequence: CASSPGQGYYTEAFF. DNA of the CDR3: TGTGCCAGCAGTCCAGGACAGGGCTATTACACTGAAGCTTTCTTT.

The chain links TRBV20-1 to TRBJ1-1; 7 bases line up with TRBD1. Per the germline V gene, CDR1 is DFQATT and CDR2 is SNEGSKA (reference sequence). The length of the CDR3 is 13 residues. Trimming at V came to 5 bases and at J to 2 bases, leaving 5 bases not matched to a gene. The CDR3 loop reads CSAEDRVNTEAFF. The CDR3 DNA follows: TGCAGTGCTGAAGACAGGGTAAACACTGAAGCTTTCTTT.

This clonotype was detected only a few times. The CDR3 reads CASSAWMTDTQYF. As DNA, the CDR3 is TGTGCCAGCAGCGCCTGGATGACAGATACGCAGTATTTT. The chain combines TRBV5-6 with TRBJ2-3; D remains ambiguous. CDR1 is SGHDT and CDR2 is YYEEEE in the germline V gene. Trimming took off 4 bases at V and 3 bases at J, with 9 bases between the two ends. This CDR3 region has 13 residues.

The table lists this clonotype with a few counts. The chain recombines TRBV7-2 with TRBJ2-7; D might be TRBD2 (6 bases). Trimming removed 5 bases from V and 5 bases from J, with 13 bases in between. This CDR3 is 13 amino acids long. CDR1 is SGHTA, CDR2 FQGNSA, per germline. CDR3 amino acids: CASSPTRFHEQYV. CDR3 nucleotides: TGTGCCAGCAGCCCGACTAGGTTCCACGAGCAGTACGTC.

This chain uses TRBV7-9 with TRBJ2-3; D is uncertain. Germline CDR1 is SEHNR and CDR2 is FQNEAQ (reference sequence). This CDR3 contains 14 residues. V lost 1 base, J lost 6 bases, and 11 bases lay in between. CDR3 residues: CASSLVGFSDTQYF. The CDR3 DNA reads as TGTGCCAGCAGCTTAGTAGGGTTCTCGGATACGCAGTATTTT.

This clonotype was seen more than once but under ten times. J is TRBJ1-1 and V is TRBV14; unclear D gene. The V gene's germline CDR1 is SGHDN and CDR2 FVKESK. V gave up 0 bases and J gave up 1 base, with 12 bases separating them. The CDR3 is 16 amino acids. The CDR3: CASSQDSGLENTEAFF. The DNA of the CDR3 is TGTGCCAGCAGCCAAGATTCCGGGTTGGAGAACACTGAAGCTTTCTTT.

The J gene is TRBJ2-3, the V gene TRBV11-2, with D hard to call. This CDR3 contains 16 residues. V shed 2 bases and J shed 0 bases, with 12 bases lying between them. CDR1 is SGHAT, CDR2 FQNNGV, per germline. CDR3 in DNA: TGTGCCAGCAGCTTATCATACGGAACTAGCACAGATACGCAGTATTTT. Protein product: CASSLSYGTSTDTQYF.

The sample holds a few counts of this clonotype. The gene calls are TRBV7-8 and TRBJ2-7, with 10 nucleotides matching TRBD2. This CDR3 has 20 amino acids. Germline CDR1 is SGHVS and CDR2 is FQNEAQ. J lost 0 bases, V lost 5 bases, and 19 bases had no gene match. Here the CDR3 reads CASSPSHPLAGVGISYEQYF. The CDR3 region has the DNA TGTGCCAGCAGCCCTAGCCATCCCCTAGCGGGAGTTGGGATCTCCTACGAGCAGTACTTC. Full variable domain (outside the CDR3, taken from reference TRBV7-8 and TRBJ2-7): GAGVSQSPRYKVAKRGQDVALRCDPISGHVSLFWYQQALGQGPEFLTYFQNEAQLDKSGLPSDRFFAERPEGSVSTLKIQRTQQEDSAVYLCASSPSHPLAGVGISYEQYFGPGTRLTVT.